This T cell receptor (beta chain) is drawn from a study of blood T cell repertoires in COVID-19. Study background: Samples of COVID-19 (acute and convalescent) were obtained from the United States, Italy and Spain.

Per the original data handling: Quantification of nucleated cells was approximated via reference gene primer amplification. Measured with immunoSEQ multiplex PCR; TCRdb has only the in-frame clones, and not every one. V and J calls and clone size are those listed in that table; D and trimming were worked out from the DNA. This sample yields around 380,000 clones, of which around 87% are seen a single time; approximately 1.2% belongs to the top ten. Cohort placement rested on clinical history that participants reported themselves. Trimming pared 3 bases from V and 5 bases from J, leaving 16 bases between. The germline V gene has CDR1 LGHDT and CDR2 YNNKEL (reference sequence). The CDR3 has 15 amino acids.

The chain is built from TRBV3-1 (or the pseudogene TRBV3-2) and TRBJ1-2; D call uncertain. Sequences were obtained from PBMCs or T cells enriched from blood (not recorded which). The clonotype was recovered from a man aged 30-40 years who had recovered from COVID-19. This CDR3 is CASSQAIGFQYGYTF. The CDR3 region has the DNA TGTGCCAGCAGCCAGGCTATCGGGTTCCAATATGGCTACACCTTC.